These T cell receptor beta chains were read from a single sample in a study of shared T cell receptors in the human thymus. Libraries were prepared by immunoSEQ multiplex PCR; TCRdb keeps only in-frame clonotypes and omits some of them. The sample contains some 640,000 clones, about 87% of which appear only once. These data were also filed under a second study, of human thymus T cells.

The sequencing sample was made of thymocytes. Every receptor here comes from a boy under two years old with a congenital heart defect. CDR3s include the opening cysteine and the closing phenylalanine or tryptophan.

v_call: TRBV28; j_call: TRBJ1-1; cdr3_aa: CASSGGAYYQNTEAFF
v_call: TRBV4-3; j_call: TRBJ1-1; cdr3_aa: CASSQDPRTGSSEAFF
v_call: TRBV25-1; j_call: TRBJ2-1; cdr3_aa: CASSEYGGTGSNEQFF
v_call: TRBV29-1; j_call: TRBJ2-1; cdr3_aa: CSVVAGVNEQFF
v_call: TRBV15; j_call: TRBJ1-1; cdr3_aa: CATSTTVRSTEAFF
v_call: TRBV18; j_call: TRBJ2-2; cdr3_aa: CASSHRVTGTYGELFF
v_call: TRBV5-4; j_call: TRBJ2-3; cdr3_aa: CASSLGLAGTDTQYF
v_call: TRBV30; j_call: TRBJ1-2; cdr3_aa: CAWSVQDRGTYGYTF
v_call: TRBV6-6; j_call: TRBJ2-7; cdr3_aa: CASSYPRQVNTYEQYF
v_call: TRBV4-3; j_call: TRBJ2-6; cdr3_aa: CASSQVHRYSGANVLTF
v_call: TRBV18; j_call: TRBJ2-4; cdr3_aa: CASSPPDSTLAKNIQYF
v_call: TRBV11-2; j_call: TRBJ1-3; cdr3_aa: CASSLNFLTGAGNTIYF
v_call: TRBV12-5; j_call: TRBJ2-1; cdr3_aa: CASGFPGGTGRYNEQFF
v_call: TRBV28; j_call: TRBJ1-1; cdr3_aa: CASSSRLRLMNTEAFF
v_call: TRBV7-6; j_call: TRBJ2-7; cdr3_aa: CASSSTGTGGLRDEQYF
v_call: TRBV1; j_call: TRBJ2-1; cdr3_aa: CTSSQDNKRDNEQFF
v_call: TRBV5-1; j_call: TRBJ1-1; cdr3_aa: CASSLWQENTEAFF
v_call: TRBV30; j_call: TRBJ1-2; cdr3_aa: CAWSVLVSRVGQGAGGYTF
v_call: TRBV4-3; j_call: TRBJ1-2; cdr3_aa: CASSQEEPPTVNYGYTF
v_call: TRBV6-6; j_call: TRBJ1-5; cdr3_aa: CASSYCADRVKQPQHF
v_call: TRBV13; j_call: TRBJ1-4; cdr3_aa: CASSLSSELNEKLFF
v_call: TRBV19; j_call: TRBJ1-3; cdr3_aa: CASTPRAGNTIYF
v_call: TRBV6-1; j_call: TRBJ1-1; cdr3_aa: CASSEAGNTEAFF
v_call: TRBV6-1; j_call: TRBJ1-4; cdr3_aa: CASSDLGDRGYREKLFF
v_call: TRBV18; j_call: TRBJ1-1; cdr3_aa: CASSPVAGDTEAFF
v_call: TRBV6-5; j_call: TRBJ2-6; cdr3_aa: CASSYDAGSGANVLTF
v_call: TRBV7-2; j_call: TRBJ1-2; cdr3_aa: CASSKGGSGNYGYTF
v_call: TRBV29-1; j_call: TRBJ1-4; cdr3_aa: CSVGRDRTGEKLFF
v_call: TRBV7-2; j_call: TRBJ1-6; cdr3_aa: CASSGQGIESPLHF
v_call: TRBV28; j_call: TRBJ2-7; cdr3_aa: CASKDGSGTHSNEQYF